A single sample is the source of the 9 T cell receptor beta chains below, sequenced in a study of blood T cell repertoires in COVID-19. Using immunoSEQ multiplex PCR, the repertoire was profiled, and TCRdb retains in-frame clones only, with some absent. The sample has around 250,000 clones; 65% to 90% are singletons. The sequencing sample was made of peripheral blood. These receptor sequences come from a man aged 45-65 years with active or convalescent COVID-19.

The rearrangement joins TRBV6-5 to TRBJ2-7; 9 bases line up with TRBD1. V lost 8 bases and J lost 11; bases outside the gene matches: 13. The CDR3 length is 13 residues. CDR1 and CDR2 (germline): MNHEY, SVGAGI. CDR3 loop: CASLLGQGGREYF. The CDR3 DNA is TGTGCCAGCCTTCTGGGACAGGGAGGTCGCGAGTACTTC.

The V call is TRBV6-5, the J call TRBJ2-7; the match to TRBD2 covers 10 bases. There are 14 residues in the CDR3. Losses at the gene ends were 8 bases for V and 10 bases for J; bases not matched to a gene: 14. CDR1 is MNHEY and CDR2 is SVGAGI in the germline V gene. In DNA form, the CDR3 reads TGTGCCAGCTCCTTAAAGCCTCTAGCGGGAGAACAGTACTTC. This sequence encodes CASSLKPLAGEQYF.

V gene TRBV4-1 combines with J gene TRBJ1-6, with 7 bases aligning to TRBD1. This CDR3 spans 15 amino acids. J gave up 8 bases and V 4 bases, and 8 bases lay outside the gene matches. Germline CDR1 is MGHRA and CDR2 is YSYEKL. CDR3 protein: CASSPQDRLDSPLHF. The CDR3 region has the DNA TGCGCCAGCAGCCCGCAGGACAGGTTGGATTCACCCCTCCACTTT.

The chain carries TRBV7-9 and TRBJ2-3, with TRBD2 as a possible D gene (5 bases). V lost 11 bases, J lost 4 bases, and 19 bases lay in between. Germline V gene sequence: CDR1 SEHNR, CDR2 FQNEAQ (reference sequence). The CDR3 loop spans 14 amino acids. In DNA, the CDR3 is TGTGCCGTGCGGGCCCAAGGGATCTCAGATACGCAGTATTTT. Encoded protein: CAVRAQGISDTQYF.

This sequence joins TRBV7-3 and TRBJ2-2; the D gene is possibly TRBD2 (5 bases). The CDR3 loop spans 15 amino acids. Trimming cost V 4 bases and J 0 bases, with 9 bases left between them. CDR1 and CDR2 from the germline V gene are SGHTA and FQGTGA. The CDR3 coding sequence is TGTGCCAGCAGCTACGAGGGCGCGAACACCGGGGAGCTGTTTTTT. It specifies CASSYEGANTGELFF. Supplemented by reference TRBV7-3 and TRBJ2-2, the full variable domain reads GAGVSQTPSNKVTEKGKYVELRCDPISGHTALYWYRQSLGQGPEFLIYFQGTGAADDSGLPNDRFFAVRPEGSVSTLKIQRTERGDSAVYLCASSYEGANTGELFFGEGSRLTVL.

The chain carries TRBV10-3 and TRBJ2-1; 7 nucleotides match TRBD2. The trim removed 7 bases at V and 0 bases at J, leaving 9 bases unmatched. The CDR3 runs 16 residues. The germline V gene encodes CDR1 ENHRY and CDR2 SYGVKD. The CDR3, as DNA: TGTGCCATCAAACGCAGCGGGGTGAGCTCCTACAATGAGCAGTTCTTC. Translated: CAIKRSGVSSYNEQFF.

This chain links TRBV5-1 with TRBJ1-3; D call uncertain. The CDR3 loop spans 14 amino acids. V lost 4 bases, J lost 0 bases, and 8 bases lay in between. Germline assignment: CDR1 SGHRS and CDR2 YFSETQ. CDR3 protein: CASSPGPSGNTIYF. For the CDR3, the DNA is TGCGCCAGCAGCCCAGGTCCCTCTGGAAACACCATATATTTT.

The chain uses TRBV5-1 and TRBJ1-2; 7 bases fit TRBD1. This CDR3 spans 15 amino acids. V lost 3 bases, J lost 0 bases, and 5 bases stayed unmatched. From germline, CDR1 is SGHRS and CDR2 YFSETQ. CDR3 sequence (DNA): TGCGCCAGCAGCTCCCGACAGGGAGCTAACTATGGCTACACCTTC. Translating gives CASSSRQGANYGYTF.

This clone was detected only once. This sequence joins TRBV9 and TRBJ2-7; 9 nucleotides align to TRBD1. Germline values: CDR1 SGDLS, CDR2 YYNGEE. Trimming took 0 bases from V and 5 from J; bases not matched to a gene: 0. The CDR3 totals 13 residues. CDR3 in DNA: TGTGCCAGCAGCGTAGGACAGGGGGACGAGCAGTACTTC. Protein sequence: CASSVGQGDEQYF.